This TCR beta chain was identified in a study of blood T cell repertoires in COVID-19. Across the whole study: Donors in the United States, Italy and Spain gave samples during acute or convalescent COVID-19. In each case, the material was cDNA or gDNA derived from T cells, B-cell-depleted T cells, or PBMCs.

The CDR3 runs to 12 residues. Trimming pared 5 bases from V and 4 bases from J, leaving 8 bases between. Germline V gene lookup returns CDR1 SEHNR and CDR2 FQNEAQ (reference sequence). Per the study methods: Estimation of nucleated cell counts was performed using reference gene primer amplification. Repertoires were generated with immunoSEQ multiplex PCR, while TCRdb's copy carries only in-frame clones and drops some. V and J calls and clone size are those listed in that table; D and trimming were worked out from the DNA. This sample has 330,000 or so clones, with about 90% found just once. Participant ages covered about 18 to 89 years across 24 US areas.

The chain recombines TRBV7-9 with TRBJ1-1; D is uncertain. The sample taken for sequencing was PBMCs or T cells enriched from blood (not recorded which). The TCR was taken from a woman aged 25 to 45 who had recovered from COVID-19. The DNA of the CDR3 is TGTGCCAGCAGCCTTCCCGGCACTGAAGCTTTCTTT. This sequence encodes CASSLPGTEAFF.